This TCR beta chain was recorded in a study of control samples from healthy donors and cancer patients (TCRdb year 2020). Libraries were made using the immunoSEQ multiplex PCR assay. The table was pulled from immuneACCESS by TCRdb, which kept in-frame rearrangements only. Such tables lose some clones; where checked, under half of the loss comes from unresolved V genes, and the rest has no known cause. Across this sample there are about 120,000 clones, with 88% seen only once. The leading ten clones occupy 2% to 3% of the sample. There are 14 amino acids in the CDR3, from cysteine to phenylalanine inclusive. The read is trimmed to its CDR3 DNA, 42 bases read in frame from base 1. Cut back by 0 bases and 8 bases, the V and J ends lie 11 bases apart. CDR1 and CDR2 were assigned from the germline V gene as MNHNS and SASEGT. With regard to this clone: The clone's antigen remains unknown. The input lacks base qualities; no much larger clone sits a single base away.

Input material: blood. The receptor chain draws on TRBV6-1 and TRBJ1-5, and possibly TRBD1, on 6 matching bases. The TCR originated in a woman in her 70s in good health. The CDR3 sequence is CASSEAGGRKPQHF. The nucleotide sequence is TGTGCCAGCAGTGAAGCCGGGGGGCGGAAGCCCCAGCATTTT.